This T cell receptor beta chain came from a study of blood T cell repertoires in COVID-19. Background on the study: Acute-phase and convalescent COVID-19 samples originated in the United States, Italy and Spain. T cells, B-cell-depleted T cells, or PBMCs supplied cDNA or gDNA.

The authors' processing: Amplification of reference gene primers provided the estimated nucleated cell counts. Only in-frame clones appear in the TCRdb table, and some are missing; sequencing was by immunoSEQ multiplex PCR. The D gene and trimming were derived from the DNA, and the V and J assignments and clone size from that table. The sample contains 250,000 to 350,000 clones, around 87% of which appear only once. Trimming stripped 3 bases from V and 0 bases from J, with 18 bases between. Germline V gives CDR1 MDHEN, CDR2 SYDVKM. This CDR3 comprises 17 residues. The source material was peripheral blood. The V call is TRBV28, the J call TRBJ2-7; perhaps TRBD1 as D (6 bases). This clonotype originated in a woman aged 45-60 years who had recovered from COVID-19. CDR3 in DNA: TGTGCCAGCAGTTTTGACCCTCGGACAGCGAGCTCCTACGAGCAGTACTTC. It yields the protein CASSFDPRTASSYEQYF.